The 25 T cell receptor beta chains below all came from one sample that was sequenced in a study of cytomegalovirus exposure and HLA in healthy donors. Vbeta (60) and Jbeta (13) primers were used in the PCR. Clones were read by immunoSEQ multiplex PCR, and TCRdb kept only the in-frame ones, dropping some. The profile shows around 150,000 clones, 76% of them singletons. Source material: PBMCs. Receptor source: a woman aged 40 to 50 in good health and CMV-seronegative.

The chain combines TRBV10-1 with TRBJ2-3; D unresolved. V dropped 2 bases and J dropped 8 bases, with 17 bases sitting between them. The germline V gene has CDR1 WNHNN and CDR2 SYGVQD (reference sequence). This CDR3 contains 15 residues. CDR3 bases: TGCGCCAGCAGTGAGCCCGCTTTGGCCCGGAGTACGCAGTATTTT. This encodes CASSEPALARSTQYF.

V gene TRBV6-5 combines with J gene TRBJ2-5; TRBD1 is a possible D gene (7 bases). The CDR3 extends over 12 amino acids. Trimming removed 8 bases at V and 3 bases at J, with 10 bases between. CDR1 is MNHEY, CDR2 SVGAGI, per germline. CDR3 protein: CASGGGKETQYF. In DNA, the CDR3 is TGTGCCAGCGGAGGGGGCAAAGAGACCCAGTACTTC.

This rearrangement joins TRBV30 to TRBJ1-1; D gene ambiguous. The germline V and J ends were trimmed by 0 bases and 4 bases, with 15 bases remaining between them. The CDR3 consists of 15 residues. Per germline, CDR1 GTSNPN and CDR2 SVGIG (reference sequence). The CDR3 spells CAWSVRRQDSTEAFF. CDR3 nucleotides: TGTGCCTGGAGTGTAAGGAGGCAGGATTCCACTGAAGCTTTCTTT.

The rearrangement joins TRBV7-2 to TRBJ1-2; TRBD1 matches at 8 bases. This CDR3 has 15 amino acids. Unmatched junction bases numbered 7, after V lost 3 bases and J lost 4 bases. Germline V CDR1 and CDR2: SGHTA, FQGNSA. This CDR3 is CASSFPQGGGYGYTF. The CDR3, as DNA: TGTGCCAGCAGCTTCCCACAGGGGGGGGGCTATGGCTACACCTTC.

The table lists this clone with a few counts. The CDR3 is CASSLGYGSNQPQHF. The CDR3 DNA follows: TGTGCCAGCAGCTTAGGGTACGGTAGCAATCAGCCCCAGCATTTT. The V and J genes are TRBV7-9 and TRBJ1-5; D is unclear. The germline V and J ends were trimmed by 1 base and 0 bases, with 7 bases remaining between them. The CDR3 totals 15 residues. In germline, CDR1 is SEHNR, CDR2 FQNEAQ (reference sequence).

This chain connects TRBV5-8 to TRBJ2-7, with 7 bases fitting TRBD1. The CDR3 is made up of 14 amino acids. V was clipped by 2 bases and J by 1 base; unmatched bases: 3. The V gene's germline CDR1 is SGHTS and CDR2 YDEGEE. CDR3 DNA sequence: TGTGCCAGCAGCTTACAGGGGATTTCCTACGAGCAGTACTTC. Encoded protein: CASSLQGISYEQYF.

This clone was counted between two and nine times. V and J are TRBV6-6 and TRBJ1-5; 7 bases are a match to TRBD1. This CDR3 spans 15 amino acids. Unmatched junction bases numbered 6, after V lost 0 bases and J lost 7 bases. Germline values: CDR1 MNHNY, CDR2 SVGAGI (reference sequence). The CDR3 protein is CASSYSLGGGQPQHF. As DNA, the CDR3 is TGTGCCAGCAGTTACTCTTTAGGGGGCGGGCAGCCCCAGCATTTT.

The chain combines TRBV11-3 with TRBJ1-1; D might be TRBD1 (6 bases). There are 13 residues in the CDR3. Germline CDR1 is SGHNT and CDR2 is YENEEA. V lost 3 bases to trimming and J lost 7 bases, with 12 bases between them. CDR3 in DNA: TGTGCCAGCAGCTTGGACAGAGGCTATGAAGCTTTCTTT. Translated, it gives CASSLDRGYEAFF.

The CDR3 sequence is CASSSRTSGTEAFF. In DNA form, the CDR3 reads TGCGCCAGCAGCTCTCGAACATCAGGGACTGAAGCTTTCTTT. This chain connects TRBV5-1 to TRBJ1-1; D might be TRBD1 (5 bases). The germline CDR1 and CDR2 sequences are SGHRS and YFSETQ. Trimming took off 3 bases at V and 5 bases at J, with 14 bases between the two ends. The CDR3 sequence is 14 residues long. The full variable domain, completed using reference TRBV5-1 and TRBJ1-1, is KAGVTQTPRYLIKTRGQQVTLSCSPISGHRSVSWYQQTPGQGLQFLFEYFSETQRNKGNFPGRFSGRQFSNSRSEMNVSTLELGDSALYLCASSSRTSGTEAFFGQGTRLTVV.

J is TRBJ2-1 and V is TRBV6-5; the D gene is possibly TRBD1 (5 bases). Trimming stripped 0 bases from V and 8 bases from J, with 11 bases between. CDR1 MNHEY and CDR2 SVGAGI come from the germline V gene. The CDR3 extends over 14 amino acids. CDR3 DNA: TGTGCCAGCAGTTACTCTAGGGGTACCGATGAGCAGTTCTTC. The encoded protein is CASSYSRGTDEQFF.

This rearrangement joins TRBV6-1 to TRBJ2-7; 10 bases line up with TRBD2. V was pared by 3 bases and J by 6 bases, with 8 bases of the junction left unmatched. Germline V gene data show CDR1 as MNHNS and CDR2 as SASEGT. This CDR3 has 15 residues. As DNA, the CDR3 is TGTGCCAGCAGTGATTTAACTAGCGGGATCGGCGAGCAGTACTTC. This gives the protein CASSDLTSGIGEQYF.

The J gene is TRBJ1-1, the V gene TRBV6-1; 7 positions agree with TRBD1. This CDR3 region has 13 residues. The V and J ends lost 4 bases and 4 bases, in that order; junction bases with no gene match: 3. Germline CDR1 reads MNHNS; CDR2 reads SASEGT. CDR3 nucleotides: TGTGCCAGCAGTGTGCAGGGGGTCACTGAAGCTTTCTTT. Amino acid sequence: CASSVQGVTEAFF.

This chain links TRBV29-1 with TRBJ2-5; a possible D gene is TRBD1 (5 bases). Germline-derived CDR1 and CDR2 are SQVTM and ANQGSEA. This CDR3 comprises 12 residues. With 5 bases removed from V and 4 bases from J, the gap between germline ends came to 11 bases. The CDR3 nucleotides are TGCAGCGTTAGTTCAGGGCTAGAGACCCAGTACTTC. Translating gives CSVSSGLETQYF. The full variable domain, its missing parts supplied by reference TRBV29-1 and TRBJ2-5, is SAVISQKPSRDICQRGTSLTIQCQVDSQVTMMFWYRQQPGQSLTLIATANQGSEATYESGFVIDKFPISRPNLTFSTLTVSNMSPEDSSIYLCSVSSGLETQYFGPGTRLLVL.

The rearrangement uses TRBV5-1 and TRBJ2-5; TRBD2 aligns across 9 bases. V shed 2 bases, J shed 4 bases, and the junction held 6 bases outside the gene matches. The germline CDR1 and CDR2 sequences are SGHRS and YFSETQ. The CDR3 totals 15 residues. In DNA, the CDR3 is TGCGCCAGCAGCTTCGGCGGGAGGGCCCCAGAGACCCAGTACTTC. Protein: CASSFGGRAPETQYF.

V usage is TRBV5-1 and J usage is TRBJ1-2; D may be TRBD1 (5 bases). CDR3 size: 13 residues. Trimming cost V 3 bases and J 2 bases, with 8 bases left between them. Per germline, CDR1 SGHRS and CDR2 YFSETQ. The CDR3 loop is CASSSDSNYGYTF. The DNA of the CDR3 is TGCGCCAGCAGCTCCGACAGCAACTATGGCTACACCTTC.

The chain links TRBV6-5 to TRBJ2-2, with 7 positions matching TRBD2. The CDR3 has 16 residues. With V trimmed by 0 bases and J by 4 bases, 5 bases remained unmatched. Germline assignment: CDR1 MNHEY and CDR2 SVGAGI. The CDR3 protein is CASSYSWTRSTGELFF. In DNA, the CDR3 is TGTGCCAGCAGTTACTCGTGGACTAGGAGCACCGGGGAGCTGTTTTTT.

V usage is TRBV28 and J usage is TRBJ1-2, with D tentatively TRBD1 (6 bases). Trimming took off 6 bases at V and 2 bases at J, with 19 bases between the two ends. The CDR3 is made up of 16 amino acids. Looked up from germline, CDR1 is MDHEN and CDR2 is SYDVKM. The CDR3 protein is CASSPTGGAPNYGYTF. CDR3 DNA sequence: TGTGCCAGCAGCCCCACTGGGGGGGCACCGAACTATGGCTACACCTTC.

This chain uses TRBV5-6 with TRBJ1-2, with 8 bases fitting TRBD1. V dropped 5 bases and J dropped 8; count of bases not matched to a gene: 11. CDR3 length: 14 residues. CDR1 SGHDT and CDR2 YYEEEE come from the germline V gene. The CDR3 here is CASRTPQGARGYTF. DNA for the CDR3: TGTGCCAGCAGAACCCCCCAGGGGGCGCGGGGCTACACCTTC.

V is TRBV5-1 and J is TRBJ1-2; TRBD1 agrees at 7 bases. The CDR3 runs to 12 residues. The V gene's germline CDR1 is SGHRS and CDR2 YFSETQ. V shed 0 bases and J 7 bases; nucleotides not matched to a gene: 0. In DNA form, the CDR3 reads TGCGCCAGCAGCTTGGAGGGGGCTGGCTACACCTTC. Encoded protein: CASSLEGAGYTF.

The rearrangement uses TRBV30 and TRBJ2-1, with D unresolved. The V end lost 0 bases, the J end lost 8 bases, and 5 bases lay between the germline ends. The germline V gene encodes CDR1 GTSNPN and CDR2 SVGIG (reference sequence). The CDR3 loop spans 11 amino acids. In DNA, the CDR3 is TGTGCCTGGAGTGTTGCGGATGAGCAGTTCTTC. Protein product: CAWSVADEQFF.

The CDR3 reads CSAAQAGGRYGYTF. The CDR3 DNA is TGCAGCGCCGCCCAGGCCGGGGGGAGATATGGCTACACCTTC. This rearrangement joins TRBV29-1 to TRBJ1-2; possible D gene TRBD1, 5 bases. V lost 7 bases and J 5 bases, leaving 20 bases between the germline ends. Looked up from germline, CDR1 is SQVTM and CDR2 is ANQGSEA. The CDR3 extends over 14 amino acids.

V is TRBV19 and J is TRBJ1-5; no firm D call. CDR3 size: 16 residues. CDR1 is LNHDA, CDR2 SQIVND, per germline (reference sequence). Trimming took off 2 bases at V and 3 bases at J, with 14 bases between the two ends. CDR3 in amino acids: CASSIMGSGINQPQHF. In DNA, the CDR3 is TGTGCCAGTAGTATAATGGGAAGCGGGATCAATCAGCCCCAGCATTTT.

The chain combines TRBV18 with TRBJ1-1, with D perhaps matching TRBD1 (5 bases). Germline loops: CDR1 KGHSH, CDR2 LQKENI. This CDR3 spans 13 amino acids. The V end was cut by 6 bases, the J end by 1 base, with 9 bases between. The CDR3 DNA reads TGTGCCAGCTCCCTGGGGGGGAACACTGAAGCTTTCTTT. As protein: CASSLGGNTEAFF. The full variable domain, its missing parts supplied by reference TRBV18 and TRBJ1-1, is NAGVMQNPRHLVRRRGQEARLRCSPMKGHSHVYWYRQLPEEGLKFMVYLQKENIIDESGMPKERFSAEFPKEGPSILRIQQVVRGDSAAYFCASSLGGNTEAFFGQGTRLTVV.

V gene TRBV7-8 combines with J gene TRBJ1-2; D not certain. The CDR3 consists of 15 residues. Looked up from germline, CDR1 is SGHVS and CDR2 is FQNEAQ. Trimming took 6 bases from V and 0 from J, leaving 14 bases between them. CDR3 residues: CASSTRSGSNYGYTF. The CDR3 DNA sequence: TGTGCCAGCAGTACCCGATCGGGTTCTAACTATGGCTACACCTTC.

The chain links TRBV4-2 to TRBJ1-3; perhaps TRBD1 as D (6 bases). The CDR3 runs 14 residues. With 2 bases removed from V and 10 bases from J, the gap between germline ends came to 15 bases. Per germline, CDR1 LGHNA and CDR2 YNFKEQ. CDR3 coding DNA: TGTGCCAGCAGCCAACAGGGGACGGCCTCGACCATATATTTT. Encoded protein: CASSQQGTASTIYF.